This T cell receptor beta chain was captured by sequencing in a study of technical replicates of blood from a few donors. Trimming removed 0 bases at V and 3 bases at J, with 3 bases between. The CDR3 totals 11 residues. Germline CDR1 is DFQATT and CDR2 is SNEGSKA (reference sequence). The data were produced by immunoSEQ multiplex PCR, yet TCRdb's version contains in-frame clones alone and is incomplete. The data contain approximately 81,000 clones, 90% to 96% of them seen just once; the ten biggest clones take up roughly 0.36%. The clonotype originates from a human donor in good health. Material: T cells isolated from PBMCs. The chain uses TRBV20-1 and TRBJ2-7; D call uncertain. The CDR3 DNA is TGCAGTGCTAGAGAGTACTACGAGCAGTACTTC. This translates into CSAREYYEQYF.